This TCR beta chain was captured by sequencing in a study of OX40 agonist ivuxolimab in advanced cancers. In the study overall: Participants averaged about 60 years of age (range 23 to 79) and were around 85% male. Study-wide results and limits: Among some nonresponders, normalized T-cell clonal expansion was also low. Relative to CD4+, CD8+ T cells held more expanded clones on average.

This clone was counted between two and nine times. Its target is not known. Using immunoSEQ multiplex PCR, the repertoire was profiled, and TCRdb retains in-frame clones only, with some absent. This sample yields tens of thousands of clones, of which about 81% are seen a single time; approximately 0.4% belongs to the top ten. CDR1 is SNHLY, CDR2 FYNNEI, per germline. CDR3 length: 14 residues. The V end lost 8 bases, the J end lost 3 bases, and 15 bases lay between the germline ends. The TCR originated in an adult with an advanced solid tumor such as melanoma, head and neck, liver or kidney cancer. Source: CD4+ or CD8+ T cells sorted from blood, taken in a trial of the OX40 agonist ivuxolimab. The V and J genes are TRBV2 and TRBJ2-3; TRBD1 is a possible D gene (6 bases). Written as DNA, the CDR3 is TGTGCCAGCGTCAAGGGGGTCCCTACAGATACGCAGTATTTT. It is translated as CASVKGVPTDTQYF.